Included here is one T cell receptor beta chain sequence, with context. The antigen this receptor binds is unknown. The record has no base qualities; no much larger clone is one base away. This entry is derived from a study of radiotherapy plus CTLA-4 blockade in lung cancer (dated by TCRdb to the late 2010s). With regard to the full study: Objective responses occurred in 18% of enrolled patients, and around 29% achieved disease control. The full study reports these points: After treatment with radiotherapy and ipilimumab, TCR clones that came from tumors expanded in the peripheral blood. The strongest predictors of response were reported to be early dynamic shifts in blood T cell clones along with a rise in serum interferon-beta following radiation.

Library method: the immunoSEQ multiplex PCR assay. TCRdb took over this immuneACCESS table, retaining in-frame rearrangements with V and J assigned. Such tables are incomplete; in checked studies, under half of the missing clones stem from an unresolved V gene, and the remainder is unexplained. Within this sample are about 110,000 clones, with 85% to 90% of them counted one time only. 2% to 2.5% of the sample comes from the top ten. The study evaluated CTLA-4 blockade (ipilimumab) given together with focal radiation therapy in patients who had chemo-refractory metastatic non-small-cell lung cancer. Counted from cysteine to phenylalanine, this CDR3 has 17 amino acids. The DNA shown is the 51-base CDR3, in frame from base 1. V gives up 3 bases and J gives up 8 bases, and the segment between their germline ends measures 22 bases. Per the germline V gene, LGHNA is the CDR1 and YSLEER is the CDR2.

The specimen comprised peripheral blood, sampled from a patient treated with radiotherapy plus ipilimumab. This receptor chain uses TRBV4-3 and TRBJ2-2; the D match is possibly TRBD1 or TRBD2, with 5 bases aligned in each. The sequence derives from a human donor with non-small cell lung cancer that progressed on radiotherapy plus ipilimumab. Some clones in this sample may be carry-over from other donors' samples. The CDR3 has the sequence CASSQAMGDMISGELFF. The nucleotide sequence is given as TGCGCCAGCAGCCAGGCCATGGGGGATATGATAAGTGGGGAGCTGTTTTTT.